This T cell receptor (beta chain) was retrieved from a study of cytomegalovirus exposure and HLA in healthy donors. Trimming at V came to 4 bases and at J to 5 bases, leaving 6 bases not matched to a gene. CDR1 is SGHNT and CDR2 is YENEEA in the germline V gene. The CDR3 length is 15 residues. 13 Jbeta primers and 60 Vbeta primers were used for the PCR. Profiling relied on immunoSEQ multiplex PCR, and the TCRdb table lists in-frame clones only, not all of them. The sample records roughly 34,000 clones, about 70% being singletons. Sequenced: PBMCs. This TCR came from a man aged 25 to 45 in good health and CMV-seronegative. This rearrangement joins TRBV11-3 to TRBJ2-5, with 11 bases fitting TRBD1. CDR3: CASSSGQGAWETQYF. CDR3 nucleotide sequence: TGTGCCAGCAGCTCCGGACAGGGGGCTTGGGAGACCCAGTACTTC.